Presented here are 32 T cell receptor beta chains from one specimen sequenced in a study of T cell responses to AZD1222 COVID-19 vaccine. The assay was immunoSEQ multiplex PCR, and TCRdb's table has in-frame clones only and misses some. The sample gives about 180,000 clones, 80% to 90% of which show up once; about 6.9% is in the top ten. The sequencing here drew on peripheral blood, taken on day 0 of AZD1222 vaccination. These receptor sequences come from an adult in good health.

The chain's CDR3 is CAISESRGTYEQYV. CDR3 nucleotides: TGTGCCATCAGTGAGTCGCGGGGAACCTACGAGCAGTACGTC. The J gene is TRBJ2-7, the V gene TRBV10-3; D is possibly TRBD2 (6 bases). Germline assignment: CDR1 ENHRY and CDR2 SYGVKD. V gave up 0 bases and J gave up 2 bases, with 8 bases separating them. The CDR3 sequence is 14 residues long.

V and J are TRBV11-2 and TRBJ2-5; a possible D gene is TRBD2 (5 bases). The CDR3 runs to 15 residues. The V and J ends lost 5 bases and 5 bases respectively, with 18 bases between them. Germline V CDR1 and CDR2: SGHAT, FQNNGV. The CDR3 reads CASSLPNTRGETQYF. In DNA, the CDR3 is TGTGCCAGCAGCCTCCCAAACACTAGAGGGGAGACCCAGTACTTC.

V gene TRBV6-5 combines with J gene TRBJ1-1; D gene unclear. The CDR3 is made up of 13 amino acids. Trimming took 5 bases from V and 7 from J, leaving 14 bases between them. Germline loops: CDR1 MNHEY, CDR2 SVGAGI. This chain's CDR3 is CASSTDPLGEAFF. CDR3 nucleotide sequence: TGTGCCAGCAGTACGGACCCCCTGGGTGAAGCTTTCTTT.

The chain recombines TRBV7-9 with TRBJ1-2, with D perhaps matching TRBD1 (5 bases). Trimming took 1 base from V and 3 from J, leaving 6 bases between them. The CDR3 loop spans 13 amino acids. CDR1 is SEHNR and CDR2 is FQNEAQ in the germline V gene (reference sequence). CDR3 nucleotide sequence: TGTGCCAGCAGCTTAGGGGGGGACTATGGCTACACCTTC. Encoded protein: CASSLGGDYGYTF.

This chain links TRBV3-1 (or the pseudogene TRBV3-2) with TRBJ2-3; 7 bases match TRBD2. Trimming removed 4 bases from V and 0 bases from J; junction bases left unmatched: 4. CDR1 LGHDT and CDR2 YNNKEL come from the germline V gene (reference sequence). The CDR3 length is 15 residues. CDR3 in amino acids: CASSPRGKSTDTQYF. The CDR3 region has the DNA TGTGCCAGCAGCCCGCGGGGGAAGAGCACAGATACGCAGTATTTT.

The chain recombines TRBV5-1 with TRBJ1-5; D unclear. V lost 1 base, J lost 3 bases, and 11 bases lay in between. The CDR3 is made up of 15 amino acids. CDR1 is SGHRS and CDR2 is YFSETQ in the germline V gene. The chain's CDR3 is CASSLRGDPNQPQHF. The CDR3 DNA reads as TGCGCCAGCAGCTTGCGCGGGGATCCCAATCAGCCCCAGCATTTT. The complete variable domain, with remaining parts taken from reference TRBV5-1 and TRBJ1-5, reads KAGVTQTPRYLIKTRGQQVTLSCSPISGHRSVSWYQQTPGQGLQFLFEYFSETQRNKGNFPGRFSGRQFSNSRSEMNVSTLELGDSALYLCASSLRGDPNQPQHFGDGTRLSIL.

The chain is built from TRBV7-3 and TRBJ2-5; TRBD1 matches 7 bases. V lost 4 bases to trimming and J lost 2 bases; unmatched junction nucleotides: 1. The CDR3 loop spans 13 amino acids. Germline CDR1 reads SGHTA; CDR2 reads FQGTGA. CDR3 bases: TGTGCCAGCAGCTCGACAGGGCAAGAGACCCAGTACTTC. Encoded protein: CASSSTGQETQYF.

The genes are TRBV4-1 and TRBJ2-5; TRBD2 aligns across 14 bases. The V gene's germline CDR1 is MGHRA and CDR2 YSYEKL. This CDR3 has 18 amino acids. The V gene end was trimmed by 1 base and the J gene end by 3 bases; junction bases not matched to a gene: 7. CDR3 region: CASSQAPWGLAGEETQYF. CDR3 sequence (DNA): TGCGCCAGCAGCCAAGCTCCGTGGGGACTAGCGGGGGAAGAGACCCAGTACTTC.

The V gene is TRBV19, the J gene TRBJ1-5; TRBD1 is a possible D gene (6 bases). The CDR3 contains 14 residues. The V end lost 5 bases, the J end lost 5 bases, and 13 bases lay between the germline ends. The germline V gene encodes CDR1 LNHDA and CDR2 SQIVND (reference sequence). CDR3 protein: CASSVQGRDQPQHF. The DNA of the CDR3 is TGTGCCAGTAGTGTACAGGGAAGGGATCAGCCCCAGCATTTT.

CDR3 protein: CASSGKGQGNTGELFF. DNA for the CDR3: TGTGCCAGCAGCGGAAAAGGACAGGGGAACACCGGGGAGCTGTTTTTT. This chain joins TRBV9 and TRBJ2-2; 8 nucleotides agree with TRBD1. Looked up from germline, CDR1 is SGDLS and CDR2 is YYNGEE. After removal of 3 bases from V and 1 base from J, the junction contained 5 bases not matched to a gene. The CDR3 has 16 residues.

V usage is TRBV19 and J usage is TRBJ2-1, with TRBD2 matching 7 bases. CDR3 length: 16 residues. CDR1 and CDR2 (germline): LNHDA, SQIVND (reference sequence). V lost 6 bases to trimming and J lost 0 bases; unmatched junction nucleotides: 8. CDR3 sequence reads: CASRGEGKGSYNEQFF. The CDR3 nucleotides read TGTGCCAGTAGAGGGGAGGGAAAGGGCTCCTACAATGAGCAGTTCTTC.

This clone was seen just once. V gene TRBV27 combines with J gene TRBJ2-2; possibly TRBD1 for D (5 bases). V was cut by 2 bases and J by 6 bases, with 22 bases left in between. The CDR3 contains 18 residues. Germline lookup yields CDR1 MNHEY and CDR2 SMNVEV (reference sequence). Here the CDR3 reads CASSLQAGLSIVAGELFF. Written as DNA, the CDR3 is TGTGCCAGCAGTTTACAGGCAGGGTTATCGATTGTGGCCGGGGAGCTGTTTTTT.

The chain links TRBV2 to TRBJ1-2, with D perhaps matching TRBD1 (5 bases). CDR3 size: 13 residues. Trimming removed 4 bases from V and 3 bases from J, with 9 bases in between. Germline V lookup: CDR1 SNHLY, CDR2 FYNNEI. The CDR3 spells CASSGGFHYGYTF. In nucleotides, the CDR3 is TGTGCCAGCAGTGGGGGGTTTCACTATGGCTACACCTTC. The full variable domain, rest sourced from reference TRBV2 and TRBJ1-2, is EPEVTQTPSHQVTQMGQEVILRCVPISNHLYFYWYRQILGQKVEFLVSFYNNEISEKSEIFDDQFSVERPDGSNFTLKIRSTKLEDSAMYFCASSGGFHYGYTFGSGTRLTVV.

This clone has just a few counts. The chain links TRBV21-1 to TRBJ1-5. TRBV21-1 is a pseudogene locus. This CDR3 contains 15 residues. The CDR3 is CASSTFFTPGQPQHF. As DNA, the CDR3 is TGTGCCAGCAGCACTTTTTTTACCCCGGGGCAGCCCCAGCATTTT.

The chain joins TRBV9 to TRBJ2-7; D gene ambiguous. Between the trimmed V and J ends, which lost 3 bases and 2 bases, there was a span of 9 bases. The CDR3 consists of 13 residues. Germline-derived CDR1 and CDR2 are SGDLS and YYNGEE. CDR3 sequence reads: CASSAGGPYEQYF. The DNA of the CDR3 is TGTGCCAGCAGCGCAGGTGGTCCCTACGAGCAGTACTTC. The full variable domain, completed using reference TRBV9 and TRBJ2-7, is DSGVTQTPKHLITATGQRVTLRCSPRSGDLSVYWYQQSLDQGLQFLIQYYNGEERAKGNILERFSAQQFPDLHSELNLSSLELGDSALYFCASSAGGPYEQYFGPGTRLTVT.

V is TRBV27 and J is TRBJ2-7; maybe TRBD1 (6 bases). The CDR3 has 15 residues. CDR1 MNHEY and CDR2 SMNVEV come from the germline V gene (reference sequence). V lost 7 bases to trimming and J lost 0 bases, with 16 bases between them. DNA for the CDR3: TGTGCCAGCATCAGTTCTATGGGGGCCTCCTACGAGCAGTACTTC. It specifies CASISSMGASYEQYF.

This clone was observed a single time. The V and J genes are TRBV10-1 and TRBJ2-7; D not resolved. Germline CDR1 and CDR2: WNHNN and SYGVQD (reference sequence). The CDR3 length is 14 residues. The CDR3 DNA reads TGCGCCAGCAATGAGGATACCAAGATTTACGAGCAGTACGTC. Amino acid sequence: CASNEDTKIYEQYV.

The CDR3 spells CASSLRQQETQYF. CDR3 DNA sequence: TGTGCCAGCAGTTTAAGGCAACAAGAGACCCAGTACTTC. The J gene is TRBJ2-5, the V gene TRBV12-3 or TRBV12-4; D is unresolved. V was cut by 2 bases and J by 2 bases, with 6 bases left in between. The CDR3 is 13 residues long.

The CDR3 DNA is TGTGCCAGCAGCTTAGGCACGGAGGGGGCCCCCTACGAGCAGTACTTC. Its translation is CASSLGTEGAPYEQYF. V is TRBV7-8 and J is TRBJ2-7; TRBD1 is a possible D gene (7 bases). Trimming cost V 1 base and J 2 bases, with 15 bases left between them. Germline V gene sequence: CDR1 SGHVS, CDR2 FQNEAQ. The CDR3 has 16 residues. Based on the CDR3 plus reference TRBV7-8 and TRBJ2-7, the full variable domain is GAGVSQSPRYKVAKRGQDVALRCDPISGHVSLFWYQQALGQGPEFLTYFQNEAQLDKSGLPSDRFFAERPEGSVSTLKIQRTQQEDSAVYLCASSLGTEGAPYEQYFGPGTRLTVT.

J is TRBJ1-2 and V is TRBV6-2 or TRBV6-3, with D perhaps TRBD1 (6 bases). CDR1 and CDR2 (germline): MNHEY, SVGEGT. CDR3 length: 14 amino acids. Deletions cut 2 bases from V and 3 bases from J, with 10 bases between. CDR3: CASSYRGLYYGYTF. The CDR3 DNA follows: TGTGCCAGCAGTTACAGGGGGTTGTACTATGGCTACACCTTC.

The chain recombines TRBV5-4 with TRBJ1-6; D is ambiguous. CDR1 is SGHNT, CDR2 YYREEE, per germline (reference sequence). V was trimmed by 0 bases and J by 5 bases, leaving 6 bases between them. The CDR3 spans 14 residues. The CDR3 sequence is CASSLAADNSPLHF. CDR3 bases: TGTGCCAGCAGCTTGGCGGCAGATAATTCACCCCTCCACTTT.

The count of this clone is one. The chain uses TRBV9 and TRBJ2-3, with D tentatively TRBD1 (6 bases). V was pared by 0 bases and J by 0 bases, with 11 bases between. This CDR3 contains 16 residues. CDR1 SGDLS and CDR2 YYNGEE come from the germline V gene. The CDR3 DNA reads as TGTGCCAGCAGCGTAGCCAGGGGCGGTAGCACAGATACGCAGTATTTT. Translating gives CASSVARGGSTDTQYF.

Here the CDR3 reads CAIAIQGFYNEQFF. The CDR3 DNA is TGTGCCATCGCCATACAGGGGTTCTACAATGAGCAGTTCTTC. The chain couples TRBV7-9 to TRBJ2-1; 7 bases map to TRBD1. Looked up from germline, CDR1 is SEHNR and CDR2 is FQNEAQ (reference sequence). This CDR3 is 14 amino acids long. With 10 bases clipped from V and 3 bases from J, the junction kept 9 bases outside the gene matches.

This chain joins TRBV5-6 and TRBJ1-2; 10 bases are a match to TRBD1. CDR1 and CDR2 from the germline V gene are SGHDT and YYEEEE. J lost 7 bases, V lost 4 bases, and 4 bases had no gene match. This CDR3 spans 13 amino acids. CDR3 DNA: TGTGCCAGCAGCACGGGACAGGGGTCTGGCTACACCTTC. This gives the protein CASSTGQGSGYTF.

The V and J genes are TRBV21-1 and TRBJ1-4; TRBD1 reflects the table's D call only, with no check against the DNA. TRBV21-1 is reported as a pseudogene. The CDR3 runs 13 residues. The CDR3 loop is CASPGTACEKLFF. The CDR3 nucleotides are TGTGCCAGCCCCGGGACAGCGTGTGAAAAACTGTTTTTT.

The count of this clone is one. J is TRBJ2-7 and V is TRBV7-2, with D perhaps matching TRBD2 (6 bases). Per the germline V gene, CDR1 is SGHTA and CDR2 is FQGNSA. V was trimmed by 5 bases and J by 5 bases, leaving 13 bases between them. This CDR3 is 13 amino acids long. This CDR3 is CASSQAGSHEQYF. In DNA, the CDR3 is TGTGCCAGCAGCCAAGCGGGTTCCCACGAGCAGTACTTC.

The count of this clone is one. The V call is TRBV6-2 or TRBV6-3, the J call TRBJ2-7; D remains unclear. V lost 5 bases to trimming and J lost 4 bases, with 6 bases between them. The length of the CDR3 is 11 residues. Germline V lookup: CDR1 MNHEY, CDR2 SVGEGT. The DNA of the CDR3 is TGTGCCAGCAGTCAACGTTACGAGCAGTACTTC. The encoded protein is CASSQRYEQYF.

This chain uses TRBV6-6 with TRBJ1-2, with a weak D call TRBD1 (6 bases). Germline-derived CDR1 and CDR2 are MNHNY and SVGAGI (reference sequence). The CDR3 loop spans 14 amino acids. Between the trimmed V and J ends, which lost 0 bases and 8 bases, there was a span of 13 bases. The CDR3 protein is CASSYSNGGTGYTF. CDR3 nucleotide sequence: TGTGCCAGCAGTTACTCGAACGGGGGCACGGGCTACACCTTC.

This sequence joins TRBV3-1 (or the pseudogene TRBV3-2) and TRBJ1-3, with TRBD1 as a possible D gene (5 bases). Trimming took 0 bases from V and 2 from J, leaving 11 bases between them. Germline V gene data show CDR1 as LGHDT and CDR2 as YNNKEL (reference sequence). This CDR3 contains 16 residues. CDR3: CASSQDREGAGNTIYF. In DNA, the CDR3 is TGTGCCAGCAGCCAAGATCGAGAAGGGGCTGGAAACACCATATATTTT.

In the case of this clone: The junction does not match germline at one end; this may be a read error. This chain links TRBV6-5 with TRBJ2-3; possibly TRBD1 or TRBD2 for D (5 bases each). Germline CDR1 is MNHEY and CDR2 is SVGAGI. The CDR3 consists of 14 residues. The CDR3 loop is CASSWDGSTDTQYF. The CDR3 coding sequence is TGTGCCAGCAGTTGGGACGGCAGCACGGATACGCAGTATTTT.

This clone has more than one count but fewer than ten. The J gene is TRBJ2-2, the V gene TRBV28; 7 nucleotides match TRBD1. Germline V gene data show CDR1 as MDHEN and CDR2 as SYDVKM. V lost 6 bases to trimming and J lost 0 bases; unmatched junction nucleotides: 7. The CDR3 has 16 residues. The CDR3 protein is CASSSKGTANTGELFF. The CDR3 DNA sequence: TGTGCCAGCAGCAGCAAAGGGACAGCGAACACCGGGGAGCTGTTTTTT.

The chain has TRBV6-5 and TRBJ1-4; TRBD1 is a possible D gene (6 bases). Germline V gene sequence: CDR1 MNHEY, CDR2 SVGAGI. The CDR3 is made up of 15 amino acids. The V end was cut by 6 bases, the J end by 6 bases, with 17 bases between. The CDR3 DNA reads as TGTGCCAGCAGAGACGCAGGGGCCCTCGATGAAAAACTGTTTTTT. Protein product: CASRDAGALDEKLFF.